This T cell receptor beta chain is drawn from a study of blood T cell repertoires in COVID-19. As for the study in general: Sites in the United States, Italy and Spain provided acute and convalescent COVID-19 samples. PBMCs, B-cell-depleted T cells, or T cells were the source of the cDNA or gDNA that made up the material.

Seattle cases were enrolled at active infection and followed longitudinally. The assay was immunoSEQ multiplex PCR, and TCRdb's table has in-frame clones only and misses some. This sample has hundreds of thousands of clones, with 85% to 90% found just once. The CDR3 totals 13 residues. V was shortened by 2 bases and J by 6 bases, with 11 bases between the two germline ends. Looked up from germline, CDR1 is MNHNY and CDR2 is SVGAGI (reference sequence). Sequenced: peripheral blood. The receptor was derived from a woman between 45 and 65 years old with COVID-19, enrolled during active disease. The J gene is TRBJ2-7, the V gene TRBV6-6; D may be TRBD1 (6 bases). CDR3 in DNA: TGTGCCAGCAGTTACGACAGGAGGACCGAGCAGTACTTC. Its protein is CASSYDRRTEQYF.